This TCR beta chain was recorded in a study of Graves' ophthalmopathy and Graves' hyperthyroidism. Whole-study context: Sampling took place at initial diagnosis, with peripheral blood obtained before any treatment.

The CDR3 has 17 amino acids. The J segment lost 5 bases and the V segment lost 0 bases, leaving 9 bases of the junction unmatched. CDR1 and CDR2 from the germline V gene are MNHEY and SVGEGT. The sample holds a few counts of this clonotype. Its specificity is unknown. The authors amplified TCR beta CDR3 regions, and they did so from RNA transcripts for repertoire sequencing. The authors performed first-round RT-PCR with HTBI primers and then a second-round multiplex PCR. In TCRdb, the multiplex PCR reads were re-called with MiXCR into one record per CDR3 protein. This sample yields 150,000 to 200,000 distinct CDR3 sequences, of which about two fifths are seen a single time; about 8.2% belongs to the top ten. Whole-study results and caveats: With roughly 88% sensitivity and 75% to 84% specificity, a 13-signature model separated ophthalmopathy from stable hyperthyroidism.

Uncontrolled infections, pregnancy, lactation or other autoimmune diseases led to patient exclusion. This receptor was identified in a young man with Graves' ophthalmopathy. Sequencing input: peripheral blood. This chain uses TRBV6-2 or TRBV6-3 with TRBJ2-5, with 10 bases fitting TRBD2. This chain's CDR3 is CASSYSSLAGARETQYF. In nucleotides, the CDR3 is TGTGCCAGCAGTTACTCGAGTCTAGCGGGGGCCCGGGAGACCCAGTACTTC.